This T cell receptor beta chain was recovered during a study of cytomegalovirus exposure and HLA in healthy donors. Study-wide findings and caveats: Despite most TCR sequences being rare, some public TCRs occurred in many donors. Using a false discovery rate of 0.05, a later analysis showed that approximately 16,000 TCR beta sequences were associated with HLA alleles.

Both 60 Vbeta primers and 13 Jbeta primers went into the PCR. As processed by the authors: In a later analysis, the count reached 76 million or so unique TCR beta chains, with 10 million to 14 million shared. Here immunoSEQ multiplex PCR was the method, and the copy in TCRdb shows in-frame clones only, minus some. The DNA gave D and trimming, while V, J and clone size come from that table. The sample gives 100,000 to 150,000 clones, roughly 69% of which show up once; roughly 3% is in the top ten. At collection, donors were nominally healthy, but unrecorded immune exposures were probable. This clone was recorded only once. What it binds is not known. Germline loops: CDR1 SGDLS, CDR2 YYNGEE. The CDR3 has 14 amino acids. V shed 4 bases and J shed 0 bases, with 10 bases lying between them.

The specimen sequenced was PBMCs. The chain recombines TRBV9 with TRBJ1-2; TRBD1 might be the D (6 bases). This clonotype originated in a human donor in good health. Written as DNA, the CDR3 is TGTGCCAGCAGCAAAAACAGGGCTAACTATGGCTACACCTTC. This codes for CASSKNRANYGYTF.